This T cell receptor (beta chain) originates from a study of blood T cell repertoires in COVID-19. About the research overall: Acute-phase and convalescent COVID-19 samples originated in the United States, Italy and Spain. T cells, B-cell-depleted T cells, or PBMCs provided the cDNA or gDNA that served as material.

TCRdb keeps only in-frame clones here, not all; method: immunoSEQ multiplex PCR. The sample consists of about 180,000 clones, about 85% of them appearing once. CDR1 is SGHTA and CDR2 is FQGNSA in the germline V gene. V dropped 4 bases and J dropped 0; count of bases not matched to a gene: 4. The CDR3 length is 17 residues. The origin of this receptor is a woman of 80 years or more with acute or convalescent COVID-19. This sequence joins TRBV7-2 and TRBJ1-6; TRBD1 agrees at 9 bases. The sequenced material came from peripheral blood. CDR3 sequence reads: CASSSDRGGSYNSPLHF. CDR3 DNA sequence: TGTGCCAGCAGCTCCGACAGGGGGGGCTCCTATAATTCACCCCTCCACTTT.